These 25 T cell receptor beta chains share one sample of origin, sequenced in a study of cytomegalovirus exposure and HLA in healthy donors. It was with 60 Vbeta and 13 Jbeta primers that the PCR ran. TCRdb's copy holds only in-frame clones and misses some; the assay was immunoSEQ multiplex PCR. The repertoire holds fewer than 250,000 clones, approximately 80% seen once, with less than 4.5% in the top ten. The sequencing input was PBMCs. The receptors come from a male donor in good health and CMV-seronegative.

V usage is TRBV12-5 and J usage is TRBJ2-5; the match to TRBD1 covers 7 bases. This CDR3 contains 16 residues. The ends lost 4 bases at V and 1 base at J; junction bases unmatched: 9. Germline V gene data show CDR1 as LGHNT and CDR2 as FRNRAP. CDR3 DNA sequence: TGTGCTAGTGGTTACGGACAGGATCTTTTCCAAGAGACCCAGTACTTC. Translated, it gives CASGYGQDLFQETQYF.

This clone was counted a single time. The chain uses TRBV5-1 and TRBJ2-7, with 10 bases that match TRBD2. J lost 1 base, V lost 0 bases, and 4 bases had no gene match. The CDR3 consists of 16 residues. Germline CDR1 is SGHRS and CDR2 is YFSETQ. The CDR3 DNA reads TGCGCCAGCAGCTTGGCCGGGACTAGCGTGTCCTACGAGCAGTACTTC. This translates into CASSLAGTSVSYEQYF.

The chain carries TRBV7-4 and TRBJ2-2, with D possibly TRBD1 on 6 matching bases. The germline V and J ends were trimmed by 7 bases and 0 bases, with 15 bases remaining between them. Per the germline V gene, CDR1 is SGHVT and CDR2 is SQSDAQ. This CDR3 contains 16 residues. The CDR3 nucleotides are TGTGCCAGCAACGGTTCCGGGACACCGAACACCGGGGAGCTGTTTTTT. Translation gives CASNGSGTPNTGELFF.

This CDR3 reads CASSLTGEEQPQHF. As DNA, the CDR3 is TGTGCCAGCAGTCTTACAGGGGAGGAACAGCCCCAGCATTTT. V usage is TRBV6-5 and J usage is TRBJ1-5; 7 bases align to TRBD1. The V gene end was trimmed by 5 bases and the J gene end by 7 bases; junction bases not matched to a gene: 8. Germline V gene data show CDR1 as MNHEY and CDR2 as SVGAGI. The CDR3 spans 14 residues.

The chain joins TRBV7-2 to TRBJ1-1; 8 bases map to TRBD1. Unmatched junction bases numbered 12, after V lost 2 bases and J lost 10 bases. The CDR3 covers 15 residues. Germline values: CDR1 SGHTA, CDR2 FQGNSA. CDR3 amino acids: CASSLLSVRGLVAFF. The DNA for the CDR3 is TGTGCCAGCAGCTTATTATCCGTCAGGGGGCTGGTAGCTTTCTTT.

This chain links TRBV10-2 with TRBJ2-2; weak D call: TRBD1 (5 bases). CDR1 is WSHSY and CDR2 is SAAADI in the germline V gene. The CDR3 is 15 residues long. V was pared by 0 bases and J by 1 base, with 6 bases between. The CDR3, as DNA: TGCGCCAGCAGTGAGTCCCAGGGGAACACCGGGGAGCTGTTTTTT. This sequence encodes CASSESQGNTGELFF.

The chain links TRBV30 to TRBJ2-1, with TRBD2 matching over 12 bases. Trimming removed 8 bases from V and 8 bases from J; junction bases left unmatched: 16. CDR3 length: 16 residues. Germline V gene data show CDR1 as GTSNPN and CDR2 as SVGIG (reference sequence). The CDR3 nucleotides read TGTGCCCTGGGGGGCGTCCGGGGACTAGCGGGCGATGAGCAGTTCTTC. It encodes CALGGVRGLAGDEQFF.

The chain couples TRBV28 to TRBJ2-7, with 7 bases lining up with TRBD1. The CDR3 spans 16 residues. V shed 3 bases and J 3 bases; nucleotides not matched to a gene: 11. Germline CDR1 reads MDHEN; CDR2 reads SYDVKM. Here the CDR3 DNA reads TGTGCCAGCAGTTTGCTACTCGGGACAGCTCTCTACGAGCAGTACTTC. It yields the protein CASSLLLGTALYEQYF.

This chain links TRBV5-4 with TRBJ1-4; D uncertain. This CDR3 contains 16 residues. Germline values: CDR1 SGHNT, CDR2 YYREEE (reference sequence). V lost 0 bases, J lost 0 bases, and 9 bases lay in between. Here the CDR3 reads CASSLDGVATNEKLFF. CDR3 sequence (DNA): TGTGCCAGCAGCTTGGACGGGGTTGCAACTAATGAAAAACTGTTTTTT.

The chain employs TRBV5-1 and TRBJ2-7, with 11 bases matching TRBD1. Germline V gene sequence: CDR1 SGHRS, CDR2 YFSETQ. CDR3 size: 16 residues. After removal of 2 bases from V and 7 bases from J, the junction contained 11 bases not matched to a gene. CDR3 protein: CASSLPGTGGIKEQYF. The CDR3, as DNA: TGCGCCAGCAGCTTACCCGGGACAGGGGGTATCAAGGAGCAGTACTTC.

The gene calls are TRBV7-8 and TRBJ2-1, with 8 bases that match TRBD1. Trimming took 5 bases from V and 4 from J; bases not matched to a gene: 13. Germline-derived CDR1 and CDR2 are SGHVS and FQNEAQ. The CDR3 extends over 17 amino acids. CDR3 protein: CASSAEGPGGMYNEQFF. CDR3 bases: TGTGCCAGCAGCGCAGAAGGCCCAGGGGGCATGTACAATGAGCAGTTCTTC. The full variable domain, in which reference TRBV7-8 and TRBJ2-1 provide the parts outside the CDR3, is GAGVSQSPRYKVAKRGQDVALRCDPISGHVSLFWYQQALGQGPEFLTYFQNEAQLDKSGLPSDRFFAERPEGSVSTLKIQRTQQEDSAVYLCASSAEGPGGMYNEQFFGPGTRLTVL.

V is TRBV10-1 and J is TRBJ2-7; 7 bases are a match to TRBD1. The J segment lost 5 bases and the V segment lost 0 bases, leaving 10 bases of the junction unmatched. There are 16 residues in the CDR3. Germline-derived CDR1 and CDR2 are WNHNN and SYGVQD (reference sequence). Here the CDR3 reads CASSESGTARADEQYF. CDR3 in DNA: TGCGCCAGCAGTGAGTCGGGGACAGCCCGGGCAGACGAGCAGTACTTC.

This clone was counted only a few times. V gene TRBV28 combines with J gene TRBJ2-7, with D maybe TRBD2 (5 bases). V dropped 9 bases and J dropped 5 bases, with 17 bases sitting between them. The V gene's germline CDR1 is MDHEN and CDR2 SYDVKM. The CDR3 contains 13 residues. CDR3 sequence (DNA): TGTGCCAGGGTGCGGGTCCTAGTAGACGAGCAGTACTTC. Its translation: CARVRVLVDEQYF. Full variable domain (outside the CDR3, taken from reference TRBV28 and TRBJ2-7): DVKVTQSSRYLVKRTGEKVFLECVQDMDHENMFWYRQDPGLGLRLIYFSYDVKMKEKGDIPEGYSVSREKKERFSLILESASTNQTSMYLCARVRVLVDEQYFGPGTRLTVT.

As regards this clone: The junction and the germline gene differ at one end; a read error may be behind it. The chain joins TRBV7-9 to TRBJ2-1; 8 nucleotides match TRBD2. The CDR3 is made up of 16 amino acids. CDR1 is SEHNR and CDR2 is FQNEAQ in the germline V gene (reference sequence). Written as DNA, the CDR3 is TGTTCCAGCAGCTTATTAGGTAGCGGGAAGGCCAATGAGCAGTTCTTC. Amino acid sequence: CSSSLLGSGKANEQFF.

The chain combines TRBV2 with TRBJ1-1, with 7 bases fitting TRBD1. The J segment lost 0 bases and the V segment lost 4 bases, leaving 14 bases of the junction unmatched. The CDR3 is 18 residues long. Looked up from germline, CDR1 is SNHLY and CDR2 is FYNNEI. The CDR3 coding sequence is TGTGCCAGCAGTGCGAGACAGGGATTAGGGGGCATGAACACTGAAGCTTTCTTT. As protein: CASSARQGLGGMNTEAFF.

The CDR3 sequence is CASSDSEEGSSTDTQYF. In nucleotides, the CDR3 is TGTGCCAGCAGTGACTCAGAGGAGGGCAGCAGCACAGATACGCAGTATTTT. The rearrangement links TRBV6-4 to TRBJ2-3; a possible D gene is TRBD2 (6 bases). The CDR3 runs 17 residues. V lost 0 bases and J lost 0, with 13 bases in between. The germline V gene encodes CDR1 MRHNA and CDR2 SNTAGT.

This clone has only one observation. The chain carries TRBV11-3 and TRBJ2-1; D gene unclear. Germline V gene data show CDR1 as SGHNT and CDR2 as YENEEA. This CDR3 spans 11 amino acids. Trimming took 6 bases from V and 8 from J, leaving 8 bases between them. CDR3 amino acids: CASSQRDEQFF. The CDR3 DNA reads TGTGCCAGCAGTCAACGCGATGAGCAGTTCTTC.

The chain combines TRBV5-1 with TRBJ2-1; TRBD2 agrees at 10 bases. The CDR3 is 16 residues long. The V segment lost 4 bases and the J segment 4 bases; nucleotides outside the gene matches: 8. CDR1 SGHRS and CDR2 YFSETQ come from the germline V gene. In DNA, the CDR3 is TGCGCCAGCAGCCCACCGGGGACTAGCGCTTACAATGAGCAGTTCTTC. Translation: CASSPPGTSAYNEQFF.

This clone was seen once. V usage is TRBV10-2 and J usage is TRBJ2-2, with D perhaps TRBD1 (5 bases). This CDR3 contains 19 residues. The germline V gene encodes CDR1 WSHSY and CDR2 SAAADI. V lost 0 bases, J lost 6 bases, and 23 bases lay in between. CDR3 DNA: TGCGCCAGCAGTGAGTCGTTGACAGCCCTTGGGGTGTCAGCCGGGGAGCTGTTTTTT. Translation: CASSESLTALGVSAGELFF.

V is TRBV7-6 and J is TRBJ1-1; no firm D call. Germline V gene data show CDR1 as SGHVS and CDR2 as FNYEAQ. The germline V and J ends were trimmed by 1 base and 0 bases, with 9 bases remaining between them. The CDR3 is 15 residues long. The CDR3 loop is CASSLEAGMNTEAFF. The CDR3 nucleotides read TGTGCCAGCAGCTTAGAGGCGGGCATGAACACTGAAGCTTTCTTT.

The rearrangement uses TRBV4-1 and TRBJ2-1, with TRBD2 identical over 13 bases. The V gene end was trimmed by 5 bases and the J gene end by 4 bases; junction bases not matched to a gene: 5. The CDR3 sequence is 16 residues long. Germline V lookup: CDR1 MGHRA, CDR2 YSYEKL. CDR3: CASSKLAGGGYNEQFF. The CDR3 DNA is TGCGCCAGCAGCAAACTAGCGGGAGGGGGTTACAATGAGCAGTTCTTC.

The chain combines TRBV10-2 with TRBJ2-5; 7 positions match TRBD2. TRBJ2-7 matches the DNA end more closely, so the J call is doubtful. The CDR3 runs to 16 residues. Germline V gene sequence: CDR1 WSHSY, CDR2 SAAADI. The CDR3 sequence: CASSDPRELSNDEQYF. In DNA form, the CDR3 reads TGCGCCAGCAGTGACCCGCGGGAGCTGAGCAACGACGAGCAGTACTTC.

The chain recombines TRBV9 with TRBJ2-1; D perhaps matches TRBD2 (5 bases). Germline-derived CDR1 and CDR2 are SGDLS and YYNGEE. The CDR3 totals 15 residues. V shed 1 base and J shed 3 bases, with 11 bases lying between them. The CDR3 DNA sequence: TGTGCCAGCAGCGTATCCAGCGGTGACTACAATGAGCAGTTCTTC. Translated, it gives CASSVSSGDYNEQFF.

This sequence joins TRBV5-1 and TRBJ2-1, with 9 bases lining up with TRBD2. Germline lookup yields CDR1 SGHRS and CDR2 YFSETQ. Trimming took 4 bases from V and 0 from J; bases not matched to a gene: 14. There are 19 residues in the CDR3. CDR3 bases: TGCGCCAGCAGCATCTCCCGCGGGAGGGTATTTAGCTCCTACAATGAGCAGTTCTTC. Translated: CASSISRGRVFSSYNEQFF.

In DNA, the CDR3 is TGTGCCAGCAGCTTAAGGGAGGAGGCTTATGGCTACACCTTC. Protein product: CASSLREEAYGYTF. The chain uses TRBV7-9 and TRBJ1-2; unclear D gene. V was shortened by 2 bases and J by 5 bases, with 12 bases between the two germline ends. CDR3 length: 14 residues. Germline V gives CDR1 SEHNR, CDR2 FQNEAQ (reference sequence).